A single sample is the source of the 21 T cell receptor beta chains below, sequenced in a study of blood T cell repertoires in COVID-19 (dated by TCRdb to the early 2020s). The library was built by means of the immunoSEQ multiplex PCR assay. In its TCRdb copy, this immuneACCESS table keeps in-frame sequences only and misses some clones. Where compared with another copy, unresolved V genes explain less than half of these, and the others have no known cause. A total of 130,000 to 150,000 clones appear in this sample, under 80% of them only once. 10% to 15% of the sample lies in the top ten. Source material: peripheral blood. The source is a man of 80 years or more with acute or convalescent COVID-19.

This clone has just a few counts. This chain uses TRBV19 with TRBJ1-2, with 10 bases fitting TRBD1. J gave up 6 bases and V 9 bases, and 7 bases lay outside the gene matches. CDR3 length: 13 amino acids. Germline V lookup: CDR1 LNHDA, CDR2 SQIVND (reference sequence). Here the CDR3 reads CASRSTGGNGYTF. The CDR3 region has the DNA TGTGCCAGCAGGTCGACAGGGGGCAATGGCTACACCTTC.

The chain has TRBV6-5 and TRBJ2-7; no reliable D call. The CDR3 covers 13 residues. V was pared by 6 bases and J by 9 bases, with 18 bases between. From germline, CDR1 is MNHEY and CDR2 SVGAGI. CDR3 DNA sequence: TGTGCCAGCAGGCCCCCAGACAACACTTTGCAGTACTTC. Translating it yields CASRPPDNTLQYF.

This clone was seen a few times. The rearrangement joins TRBV7-8 to TRBJ1-5, with D perhaps matching TRBD1 (5 bases). V lost 2 bases and J lost 7, with 12 bases in between. Germline CDR1 and CDR2: SGHVS and FQNEAQ. This CDR3 region has 14 residues. CDR3 coding DNA: TGTGCCAGCAGCTTACGCAGGGTGAACCAGCCCCAGCATTTT. It encodes CASSLRRVNQPQHF. Drawing the rest from reference TRBV7-8 and TRBJ1-5, the complete variable domain is GAGVSQSPRYKVAKRGQDVALRCDPISGHVSLFWYQQALGQGPEFLTYFQNEAQLDKSGLPSDRFFAERPEGSVSTLKIQRTQQEDSAVYLCASSLRRVNQPQHFGDGTRLSIL.

The V gene is TRBV29-1, the J gene TRBJ2-4; TRBD1 matches at 7 bases. Germline assignment: CDR1 SQVTM and CDR2 ANQGSEA. V dropped 7 bases and J dropped 1; count of bases not matched to a gene: 10. This CDR3 region has 15 residues. CDR3 amino acids: CSGVTGAMAKNIQYF. For the CDR3, the DNA is TGCAGCGGGGTCACAGGGGCGATGGCCAAAAACATTCAGTACTTC. The entire variable domain, with the rest obtained from reference TRBV29-1 and TRBJ2-4, is as follows: SAVISQKPSRDICQRGTSLTIQCQVDSQVTMMFWYRQQPGQSLTLIATANQGSEATYESGFVIDKFPISRPNLTFSTLTVSNMSPEDSSIYLCSGVTGAMAKNIQYFGAGTRLSVL.

The chain uses TRBV6-2 or TRBV6-3 and TRBJ2-7; 7 nucleotides agree with TRBD1. Unmatched junction bases numbered 5, after V lost 6 bases and J lost 6 bases. Germline V gene lookup returns CDR1 MNHEY and CDR2 SVGEGT. This CDR3 contains 12 residues. The CDR3 coding sequence is TGTGCCAGCAGCAGACAGGGTTTCGAGCAGTACTTC. It specifies CASSRQGFEQYF.

V gene TRBV2 combines with J gene TRBJ1-6, with D perhaps matching TRBD1 (6 bases). The CDR3 totals 15 residues. The V end lost 2 bases, the J end lost 4 bases, and 9 bases lay between the germline ends. The germline CDR1 and CDR2 sequences are SNHLY and FYNNEI. CDR3 residues: CASSERTEYNSPLHF. Written as DNA, the CDR3 is TGTGCCAGCAGTGAAAGGACAGAGTATAATTCACCCCTCCACTTT.

The chain combines TRBV6-1 with TRBJ1-3; TRBD1 aligns across 9 bases. Trimming cost V 1 base and J 1 base; bases outside gene matches: 2. CDR3 length: 16 residues. The germline CDR1 and CDR2 sequences are MNHNS and SASEGT. The CDR3 sequence is CASSEVTGGSGNTIYF. Written as DNA, the CDR3 is TGTGCCAGCAGTGAAGTGACAGGGGGGTCTGGAAACACCATATATTTT.

V gene TRBV18 combines with J gene TRBJ1-5, with a weak D call TRBD1 (6 bases). The CDR3 length is 18 residues. Germline loops: CDR1 KGHSH, CDR2 LQKENI. Trimming removed 3 bases at V and 1 base at J, with 19 bases between. CDR3 nucleotide sequence: TGTGCCAGCTCACCGGGAGGGACATCCACCGGGAGCAATCAGCCCCAGCATTTT. This translates into CASSPGGTSTGSNQPQHF. Variable domain in full (rest from reference TRBV18 and TRBJ1-5): NAGVMQNPRHLVRRRGQEARLRCSPMKGHSHVYWYRQLPEEGLKFMVYLQKENIIDESGMPKERFSAEFPKEGPSILRIQQVVRGDSAAYFCASSPGGTSTGSNQPQHFGDGTRLSIL.

This chain joins TRBV12-3 or TRBV12-4 and TRBJ1-1, with D possibly TRBD1 on 5 matching bases. V was pared by 1 base and J by 7 bases, with 10 bases between. The CDR3 is made up of 13 amino acids. CDR3 region: CASSLGQLYEAFF. The CDR3 DNA is TGTGCCAGCAGTTTAGGACAGCTTTATGAAGCTTTCTTT.

This clone was seen more than once but under ten times. CDR3 in amino acids: CASSFQGTGKTGELFF. The CDR3 coding sequence is TGTGCCAGCAGCTTCCAAGGGACAGGGAAGACCGGGGAGCTGTTTTTT. The chain is built from TRBV7-2 and TRBJ2-2; 9 bases match TRBD1. This CDR3 is built from 16 residues. Germline V lookup: CDR1 SGHTA, CDR2 FQGNSA. The ends lost 3 bases at V and 5 bases at J; junction bases unmatched: 7.

This clone was detected once. This chain uses TRBV4-1 with TRBJ2-1; 9 nucleotides align to TRBD1. This CDR3 spans 15 amino acids. J was trimmed by 7 bases and V by 4 bases; bases with no gene match: 8. Germline loops: CDR1 MGHRA, CDR2 YSYEKL. CDR3 DNA sequence: TGCGCCAGCAGCCTTACGGGACAGGGAAAAAATGAGCAGTTCTTC. It translates to CASSLTGQGKNEQFF.

V gene TRBV19 combines with J gene TRBJ2-1, with a possible D match to TRBD2 (5 bases). CDR3 size: 14 residues. Germline loops: CDR1 LNHDA, CDR2 SQIVND (reference sequence). Trimming left V 9 bases short and J 0 bases short, with 12 bases between. This chain's CDR3 is CASSSWSSYNEQFF. The CDR3 DNA sequence: TGTGCCAGCTCTAGCTGGAGCTCCTACAATGAGCAGTTCTTC.

The V gene is TRBV4-2, the J gene TRBJ2-1, with TRBD1 identical over 9 bases. Germline V CDR1 and CDR2: LGHNA, YNFKEQ. V was clipped by 4 bases and J by 4 bases; unmatched bases: 5. The CDR3 runs to 15 residues. The CDR3 nucleotides are TGTGCCAGCAGCCCATACAGGGGGCAGTACAATGAGCAGTTCTTC. Amino acid sequence: CASSPYRGQYNEQFF.

V and J are TRBV28 and TRBJ1-4; D is undetermined. The V end was cut by 5 bases, the J end by 8 bases, with 15 bases between. Germline CDR1 and CDR2: MDHEN and SYDVKM. This CDR3 has 14 residues. CDR3 bases: TGTGCCAGCAGTCCAGGAAGATTTCCGGAAAAACTGTTTTTT. Translating gives CASSPGRFPEKLFF.

J is TRBJ1-1 and V is TRBV4-3; 7 positions match TRBD1. Germline loops: CDR1 LGHNA, CDR2 YSLEER. V lost 1 base, J lost 5 bases, and 10 bases stayed unmatched. The CDR3 has 16 amino acids. CDR3 sequence reads: CASSQVVTGVRTEAFF. DNA for the CDR3: TGCGCCAGCAGCCAAGTGGTTACAGGGGTTCGGACTGAAGCTTTCTTT.

This chain joins TRBV3-1 (or the pseudogene TRBV3-2) and TRBJ2-4, with TRBD2 matching over 9 bases. The CDR3 totals 14 residues. Germline-derived CDR1 and CDR2 are LGHDT and YNNKEL (reference sequence). V shed 1 base and J 10 bases; nucleotides not matched to a gene: 5. CDR3 sequence reads: CASSQVRAGGIQYF. The CDR3 DNA reads TGTGCCAGCAGCCAAGTGAGGGCGGGGGGGATTCAGTACTTC.

This chain uses TRBV2 with TRBJ1-1; TRBD1 is a possible D gene (5 bases). CDR1 and CDR2 (germline): SNHLY, FYNNEI. This CDR3 region has 13 residues. The germline V and J ends were trimmed by 5 bases and 5 bases, with 12 bases remaining between them. The chain's CDR3 is CASSPRGGTEAFF. In DNA, the CDR3 is TGTGCCAGCAGTCCCCGGGGGGGAACTGAAGCTTTCTTT.

The chain recombines TRBV2 with TRBJ1-3, with D maybe TRBD1 (6 bases). CDR3 length: 15 residues. Trimming removed 7 bases from V and 2 bases from J, with 15 bases in between. CDR1 and CDR2 from the germline V gene are SNHLY and FYNNEI. In DNA form, the CDR3 reads TGTGCCAGCACCCCGGCGGGGGGCACTGGAAACACCATATATTTT. It translates to CASTPAGGTGNTIYF.

This clone was observed once. The chain is built from TRBV5-1 and TRBJ2-6; D gene ambiguous. CDR3 size: 16 residues. Germline V CDR1 and CDR2: SGHRS, YFSETQ. The ends were cut back, 0 bases at V and 0 bases at J, with 7 bases in the middle. In nucleotides, the CDR3 is TGCGCCAGCAGCTTGGGGCCAGTCTCTGGGGCCAACGTCCTGACTTTC. Translating gives CASSLGPVSGANVLTF.

Only a few counts were recorded for this clone. CDR3 coding DNA: TGTGCCAGCAGCCCGAGCCCGGGACAGAGCTCCTACGAGCAGTACTTC. Protein product: CASSPSPGQSSYEQYF. The V gene is TRBV7-6, the J gene TRBJ2-7; 7 positions agree with TRBD1. Trimming took 5 bases from V and 0 from J; bases not matched to a gene: 10. The CDR3 has 16 amino acids. From germline, CDR1 is SGHVS and CDR2 FNYEAQ.

The V and J genes are TRBV4-3 and TRBJ2-3, with D unresolved. The V end lost 1 base, the J end lost 0 bases, and 11 bases lay between the germline ends. The CDR3 covers 16 residues. Germline V lookup: CDR1 LGHNA, CDR2 YSLEER. CDR3 bases: TGCGCCAGCAGCCAAGGCTTCCAGACTAGCACAGATACGCAGTATTTT. Its protein product is CASSQGFQTSTDTQYF.